This T cell receptor beta chain derives from a study of CD4 T cells in relation to SARS-CoV-2 and coronaviruses. As for the study in general: Shared crossreactive spike epitopes were mapped to their HLA restriction.

Comment on this clone: Its cognate antigen is unknown.

Naive and memory CD4+ T cell DNA was deep-sequenced without culture. The assay was immunoSEQ multiplex PCR, and TCRdb's table has in-frame clones only and misses some. The sample holds some 64,000 clones; approximately 94% are singletons and the top ten take around 0.13%. General study results and limits: Monoreactive clones expanded significantly more to SARS-CoV-2 than crossreactive clones did. Culture-expanded clones reflect memory recall rather than primary priming during culture.

The unexposed donors gave CD4+ T cells in about 2011-2018, prior to COVID-19. The ends lost 3 bases at V and 3 bases at J; junction bases unmatched: 6. Germline loops: CDR1 SGDLS, CDR2 YYNGEE. This CDR3 has 15 amino acids. The gene calls are TRBV9 and TRBJ2-7; TRBD2 matches 10 bases. This TCR was sampled from a human donor in good health. Sequencing was done on a sample of naive CD4+ T cells from PBMCs. Subset noted: naive CD4+ T cells isolated by negative enrichment. CDR3: CASSEREGSGYEQYF. The CDR3 bases are TGTGCCAGCAGCGAGCGGGAGGGATCTGGCTACGAGCAGTACTTC. Based on the CDR3 plus reference TRBV9 and TRBJ2-7, the full variable domain is DSGVTQTPKHLITATGQRVTLRCSPRSGDLSVYWYQQSLDQGLQFLIQYYNGEERAKGNILERFSAQQFPDLHSELNLSSLELGDSALYFCASSEREGSGYEQYFGPGTRLTVT.